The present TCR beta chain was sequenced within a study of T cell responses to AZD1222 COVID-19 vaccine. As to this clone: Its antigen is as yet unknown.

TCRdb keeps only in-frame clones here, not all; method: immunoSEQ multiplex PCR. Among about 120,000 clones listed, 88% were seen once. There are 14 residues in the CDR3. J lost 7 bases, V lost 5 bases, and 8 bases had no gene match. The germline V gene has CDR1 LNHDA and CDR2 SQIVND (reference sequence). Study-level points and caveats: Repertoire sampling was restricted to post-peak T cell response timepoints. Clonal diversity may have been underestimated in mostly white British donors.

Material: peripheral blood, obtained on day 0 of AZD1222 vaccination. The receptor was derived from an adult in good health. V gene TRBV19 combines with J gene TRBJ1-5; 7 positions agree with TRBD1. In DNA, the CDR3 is TGTGCCAGTAGTGTTCAGGGGGGGAAGCAGCCCCAGCATTTT. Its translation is CASSVQGGKQPQHF. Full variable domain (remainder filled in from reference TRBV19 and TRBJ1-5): DGGITQSPKYLFRKEGQNVTLSCEQNLNHDAMYWYRQDPGQGLRLIYYSQIVNDFQKGDIAEGYSVSREKKESFPLTVTSAQKNPTAFYLCASSVQGGKQPQHFGDGTRLSIL.